The 8 T cell receptor beta chains reported below all come from one sample, sequenced in a study of blood T cell repertoires in COVID-19. TCRdb's table, derived via immunoSEQ multiplex PCR, lists solely in-frame clones and lacks some. The table records hundreds of thousands of clones, around 90% of them present only once. Source material: peripheral blood. These receptors all stem from a man between 18 and 29 years old with active or convalescent COVID-19.

This clone was found many times. V is TRBV6-5 and J is TRBJ1-2; 8 bases line up with TRBD1. CDR1 and CDR2 from the germline V gene are MNHEY and SVGAGI. The CDR3 totals 12 residues. The J segment lost 8 bases and the V segment lost 6 bases, leaving 5 bases of the junction unmatched. The chain's CDR3 is CASSGQGWGYTF. The CDR3 DNA sequence: TGTGCCAGCAGCGGACAGGGTTGGGGCTACACCTTC.

This chain uses TRBV3-1 (or the pseudogene TRBV3-2) with TRBJ2-2; possible D gene TRBD2, 5 bases. The CDR3 runs 16 residues. The ends were cut back, 4 bases at V and 1 base at J, with 13 bases in the middle. CDR1 is LGHDT, CDR2 YNNKEL, per germline (reference sequence). CDR3 residues: CASSPRGLRNTGELFF. The CDR3 region has the DNA TGTGCCAGCAGCCCAAGAGGGTTGCGGAACACCGGGGAGCTGTTTTTT.

The chain joins TRBV7-3 to TRBJ1-5; unclear D gene. Germline V lookup: CDR1 SGHTA, CDR2 FQGTGA. The germline V and J ends were trimmed by 5 bases and 2 bases, with 16 bases remaining between them. This CDR3 spans 16 amino acids. The CDR3 bases are TGTGCCAGCAGCCTCCTCGCAGGCGTCGGCAATCAGCCCCAGCATTTT. Translating gives CASSLLAGVGNQPQHF. Using reference TRBV7-3 and TRBJ1-5 for the parts outside the CDR3, the full variable domain is GAGVSQTPSNKVTEKGKYVELRCDPISGHTALYWYRQSLGQGPEFLIYFQGTGAADDSGLPNDRFFAVRPEGSVSTLKIQRTERGDSAVYLCASSLLAGVGNQPQHFGDGTRLSIL.

In this sample, this clone turned up once. The chain links TRBV19 to TRBJ2-3, with a tentative D call TRBD2 (5 bases). Looked up from germline, CDR1 is LNHDA and CDR2 is SQIVND (reference sequence). The CDR3 contains 14 residues. Trimming removed 6 bases at V and 8 bases at J, with 18 bases between. This CDR3 is CASRSDPFGSTQYF. The CDR3 bases are TGTGCCAGTAGGAGTGACCCCTTTGGGAGTACGCAGTATTTT.

The chain carries TRBV10-3 and TRBJ2-5, with 8 bases matching TRBD2. J was trimmed by 4 bases and V by 4 bases; bases with no gene match: 8. Germline V gene lookup returns CDR1 ENHRY and CDR2 SYGVKD. This CDR3 spans 15 amino acids. The CDR3 DNA reads TGTGCCATCAGTGGGACGGGGGGGCCTGGAGAGACCCAGTACTTC. Translation: CAISGTGGPGETQYF.

This chain uses TRBV10-3 with TRBJ2-1; D gene unclear. CDR1 is ENHRY, CDR2 SYGVKD, per germline. This CDR3 has 12 residues. Trimming stripped 8 bases from V and 8 bases from J, with 13 bases between. CDR3 in DNA: TGTGCCATCGGAACCCCTGAGGATGAGCAGTTCTTC. It is translated as CAIGTPEDEQFF.

CDR3 sequence: CASSSSGVSNYGYTF. In nucleotides, the CDR3 is TGTGCCAGCTCATCATCAGGGGTTAGTAACTATGGCTACACCTTC. The V gene is TRBV18, the J gene TRBJ1-2; perhaps TRBD1 as D (6 bases). V was pared by 5 bases and J by 1 base, with 14 bases between. In germline, CDR1 is KGHSH, CDR2 LQKENI. CDR3 length: 15 amino acids.

V gene TRBV10-3 combines with J gene TRBJ2-1; 12 bases are a match to TRBD2. There are 15 residues in the CDR3. Trimming cost V 11 bases and J 10 bases; bases outside gene matches: 15. From germline, CDR1 is ENHRY and CDR2 SYGVKD. The CDR3 protein is CASYSPSGGAVEQFF. CDR3 nucleotides: TGTGCCTCATACTCCCCTAGCGGGGGGGCCGTCGAGCAGTTCTTC.